This TCR beta chain was sequenced for a study of blood T cell repertoires in COVID-19. This table comes from immunoSEQ multiplex PCR, and its TCRdb copy is limited to in-frame clones, with some not included. In the table there are under 45,000 clones, around 80% of which are singletons. V was trimmed by 4 bases and J by 2 bases, leaving 12 bases between them. Looked up from germline, CDR1 is KGHSH and CDR2 is LQKENI. This CDR3 spans 15 amino acids. Sequenced input: peripheral blood. This clonotype was obtained from a woman older than 75 with active or convalescent COVID-19. The rearrangement joins TRBV18 to TRBJ1-3; a possible D gene is TRBD1 (5 bases). CDR3 protein: CASSRPGSAGNTIYF. CDR3 in DNA: TGTGCCAGCTCACGGCCAGGGTCTGCTGGAAACACCATATATTTT.